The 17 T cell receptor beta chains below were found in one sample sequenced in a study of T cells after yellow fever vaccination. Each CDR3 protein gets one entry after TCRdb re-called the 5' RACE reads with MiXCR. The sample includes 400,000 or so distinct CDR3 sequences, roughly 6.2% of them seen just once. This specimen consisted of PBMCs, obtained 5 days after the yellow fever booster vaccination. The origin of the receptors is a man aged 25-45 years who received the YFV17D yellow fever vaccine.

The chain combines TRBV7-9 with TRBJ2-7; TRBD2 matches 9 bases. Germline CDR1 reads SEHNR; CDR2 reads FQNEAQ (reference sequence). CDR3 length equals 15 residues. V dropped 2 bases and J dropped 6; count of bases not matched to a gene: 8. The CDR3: CASSLRLAGTGEQYF. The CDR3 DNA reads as TGTGCCAGCAGCTTAAGGCTAGCGGGAACTGGCGAGCAGTACTTC. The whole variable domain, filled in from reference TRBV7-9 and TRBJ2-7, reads DTGVSQNPRHKITKRGQNVTFRCDPISEHNRLYWYRQTLGQGPEFLTYFQNEAQLEKSRLLSDRFSAERPKGSFSTLEIQRTEQGDSAMYLCASSLRLAGTGEQYFGPGTRLTVT.

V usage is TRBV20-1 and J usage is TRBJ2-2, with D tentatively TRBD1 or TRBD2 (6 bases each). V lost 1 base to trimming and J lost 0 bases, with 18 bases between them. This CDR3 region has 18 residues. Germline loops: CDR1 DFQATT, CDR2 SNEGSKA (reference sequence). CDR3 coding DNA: TGCAGTGCTAGAGGGTTGTTGGGGGGCCAAGCGAACACCGGGGAGCTGTTTTTT. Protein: CSARGLLGGQANTGELFF.

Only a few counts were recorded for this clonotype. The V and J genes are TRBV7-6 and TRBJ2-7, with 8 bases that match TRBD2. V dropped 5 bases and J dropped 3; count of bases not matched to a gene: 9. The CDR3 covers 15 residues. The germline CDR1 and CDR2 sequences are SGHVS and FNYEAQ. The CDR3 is CASSPGGSGNYEQYF. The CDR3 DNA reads TGTGCCAGCAGCCCGGGGGGTAGCGGGAACTACGAGCAGTACTTC. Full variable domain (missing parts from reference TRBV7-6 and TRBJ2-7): GAGVSQSPRYKVTKRGQDVALRCDPISGHVSLYWYRQALGQGPEFLTYFNYEAQQDKSGLPNDRFSAERPEGSISTLTIQRTEQRDSAMYRCASSPGGSGNYEQYFGPGTRLTVT.

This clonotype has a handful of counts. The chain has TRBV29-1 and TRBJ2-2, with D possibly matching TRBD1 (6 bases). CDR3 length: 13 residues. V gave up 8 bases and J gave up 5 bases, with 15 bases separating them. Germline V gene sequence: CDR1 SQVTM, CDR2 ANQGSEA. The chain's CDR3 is CSYRRGLTGELFF. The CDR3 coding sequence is TGCAGCTACCGTAGGGGGTTAACCGGGGAGCTGTTTTTT.

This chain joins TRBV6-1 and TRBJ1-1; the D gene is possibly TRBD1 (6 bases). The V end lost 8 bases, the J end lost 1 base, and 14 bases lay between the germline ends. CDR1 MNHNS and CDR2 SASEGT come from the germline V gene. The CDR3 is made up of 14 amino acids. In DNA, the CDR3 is TGTGCCAGCGGCGGGGGACAAAAGAACACTGAAGCTTTCTTT. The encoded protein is CASGGGQKNTEAFF.

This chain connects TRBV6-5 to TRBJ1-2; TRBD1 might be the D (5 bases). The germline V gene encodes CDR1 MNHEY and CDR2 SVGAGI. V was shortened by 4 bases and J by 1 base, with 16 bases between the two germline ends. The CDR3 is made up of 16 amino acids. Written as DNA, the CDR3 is TGTGCCAGCAGTTTCGGTGGGGGGGGACTTAACTATGGCTACACCTTC. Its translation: CASSFGGGGLNYGYTF.

CDR3 in amino acids: CSAKTGTGYCTF. DNA of the CDR3: TGCAGTGCCAAGACCGGGACAGGGTATTGCACCTTC. The gene calls are TRBV20-1 and TRBJ1-2; the match to TRBD1 covers 9 bases. The CDR3 extends over 12 amino acids. The ends lost 6 bases at V and 13 bases at J; junction bases unmatched: 12. The germline gives CDR1 DFQATT, CDR2 SNEGSKA (reference sequence).

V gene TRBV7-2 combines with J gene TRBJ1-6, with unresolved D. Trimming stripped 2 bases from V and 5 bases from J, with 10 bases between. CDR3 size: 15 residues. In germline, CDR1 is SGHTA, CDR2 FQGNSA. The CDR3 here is CASSLNAVNNSPLHF. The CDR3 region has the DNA TGTGCCAGCAGCTTAAACGCAGTGAATAATTCACCCCTCCACTTT.

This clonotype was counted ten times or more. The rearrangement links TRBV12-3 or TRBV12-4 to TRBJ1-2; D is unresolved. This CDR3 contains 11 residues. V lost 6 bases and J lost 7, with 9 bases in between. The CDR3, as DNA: TGTGCCAGCAGCTCCTATCGTGGCTACACCTTC. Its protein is CASSSYRGYTF.

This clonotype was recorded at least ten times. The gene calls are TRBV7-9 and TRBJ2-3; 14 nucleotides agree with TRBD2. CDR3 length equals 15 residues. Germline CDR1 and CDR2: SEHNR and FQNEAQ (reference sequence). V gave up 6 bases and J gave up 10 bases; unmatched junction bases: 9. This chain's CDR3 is CASSFGLAGGKPQYF. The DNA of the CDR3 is TGTGCCAGCAGTTTTGGACTAGCGGGGGGAAAACCGCAGTATTTT.

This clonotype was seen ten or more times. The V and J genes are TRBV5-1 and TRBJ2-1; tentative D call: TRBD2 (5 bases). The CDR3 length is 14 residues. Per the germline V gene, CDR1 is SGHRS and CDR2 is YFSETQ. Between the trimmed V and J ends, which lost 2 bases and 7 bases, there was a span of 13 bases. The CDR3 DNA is TGCGCCAGCAGCTTAACGGACTGGCGTAATGAGCAGTTCTTC. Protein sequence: CASSLTDWRNEQFF.

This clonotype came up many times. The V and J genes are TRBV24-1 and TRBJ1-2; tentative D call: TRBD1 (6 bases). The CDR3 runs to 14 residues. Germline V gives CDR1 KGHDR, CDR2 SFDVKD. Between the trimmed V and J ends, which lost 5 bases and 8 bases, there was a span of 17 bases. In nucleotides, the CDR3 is TGTGCCACCAGTGCAAAACAGGGAAGAGGGGGCTACACCTTC. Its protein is CATSAKQGRGGYTF.

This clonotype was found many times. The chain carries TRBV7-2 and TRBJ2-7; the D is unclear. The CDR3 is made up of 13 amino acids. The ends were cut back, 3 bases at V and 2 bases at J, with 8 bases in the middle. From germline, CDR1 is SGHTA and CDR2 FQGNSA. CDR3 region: CASSFGLTYEQYF. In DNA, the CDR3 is TGTGCCAGCAGCTTTGGCTTAACCTACGAGCAGTACTTC.

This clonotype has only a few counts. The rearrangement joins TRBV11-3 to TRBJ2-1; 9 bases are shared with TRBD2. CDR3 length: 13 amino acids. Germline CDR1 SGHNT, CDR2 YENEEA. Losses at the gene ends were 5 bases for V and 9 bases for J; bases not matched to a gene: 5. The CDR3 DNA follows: TGTGCCAGCAGCGTGGGACTAGCCGCTGAGCAGTTCTTC. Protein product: CASSVGLAAEQFF. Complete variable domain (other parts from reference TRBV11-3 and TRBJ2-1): EAGVVQSPRYKIIEKKQPVAFWCNPISGHNTLYWYLQNLGQGPELLIRYENEEAVDDSQLPKDRFSAERLKGVDSTLKIQPAELGDSAVYLCASSVGLAAEQFFGPGTRLTVL.

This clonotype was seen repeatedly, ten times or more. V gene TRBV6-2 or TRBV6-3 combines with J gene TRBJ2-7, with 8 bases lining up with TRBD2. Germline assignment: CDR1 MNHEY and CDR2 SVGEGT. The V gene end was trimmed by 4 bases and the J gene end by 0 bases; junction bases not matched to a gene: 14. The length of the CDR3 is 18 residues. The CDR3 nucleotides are TGTGCCAGCAGTTCCGAAGCCGGCAAGCGGGAGCCCTCCTACGAGCAGTACTTC. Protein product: CASSSEAGKREPSYEQYF.

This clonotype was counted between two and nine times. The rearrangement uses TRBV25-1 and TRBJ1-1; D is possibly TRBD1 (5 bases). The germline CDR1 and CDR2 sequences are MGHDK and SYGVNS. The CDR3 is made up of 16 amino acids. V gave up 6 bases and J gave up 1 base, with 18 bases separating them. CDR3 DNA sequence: TGTGCCAGCAGAACTTCAGGGTTTGTGGGGAACACTGAAGCTTTCTTT. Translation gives CASRTSGFVGNTEAFF.

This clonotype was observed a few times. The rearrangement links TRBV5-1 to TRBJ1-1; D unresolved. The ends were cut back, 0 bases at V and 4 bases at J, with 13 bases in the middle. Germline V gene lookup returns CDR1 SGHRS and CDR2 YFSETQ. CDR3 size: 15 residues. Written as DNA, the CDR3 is TGCGCCAGCAGCTTGGGGAATCGAGTTTCCACTGAAGCTTTCTTT. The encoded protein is CASSLGNRVSTEAFF.